What follows describes a single T cell receptor (beta chain). The sample comes from a study of blood T cell repertoires in COVID-19. Whole-study context: From the United States, Italy and Spain came samples of acute and convalescent COVID-19.

Repertoires were generated with immunoSEQ multiplex PCR, while TCRdb's copy carries only in-frame clones and drops some. The profile shows about 58,000 clones, approximately 87% of them singletons. V shed 6 bases and J shed 0 bases, with 11 bases lying between them. The CDR3 length is 15 residues. Germline lookup yields CDR1 MDHEN and CDR2 SYDVKM. The sequenced sample consisted of peripheral blood. The genes are TRBV28 and TRBJ1-4; D is perhaps TRBD1 (5 bases). The TCR comes from a man aged 35 to 55 with active COVID-19. This CDR3 reads CASRGESATNEKLFF. CDR3 DNA sequence: TGTGCCAGCAGAGGGGAAAGCGCAACTAATGAAAAACTGTTTTTT.